This TCR beta chain came from a study of PD-L1 blockade in urothelial cancer. Study-wide results and caveats: Improved survival was predicted by pretreatment blood TCR clonality below the median.

As regards this clone: Its target is not known.

Produced via immunoSEQ multiplex PCR; TCRdb's table is partial and in-frame only. Of under 30,000 clones listed, roughly 83% are singletons. V was cut by 6 bases and J by 1 base, with 14 bases left in between. Germline lookup yields CDR1 MNHEY and CDR2 SMNVEV (reference sequence). The CDR3 has 15 amino acids. The sequencing here drew on PBMCs, taken around atezolizumab (anti-PD-L1) treatment. This TCR came from a man in his sixties or seventies with urothelial cancer. The chain couples TRBV27 to TRBJ2-3; possible D gene TRBD1, 6 bases. The CDR3 loop is CASRALSGGTDTQYF. CDR3 in DNA: TGTGCCAGCAGGGCCCTCTCAGGGGGCACAGATACGCAGTATTTT.